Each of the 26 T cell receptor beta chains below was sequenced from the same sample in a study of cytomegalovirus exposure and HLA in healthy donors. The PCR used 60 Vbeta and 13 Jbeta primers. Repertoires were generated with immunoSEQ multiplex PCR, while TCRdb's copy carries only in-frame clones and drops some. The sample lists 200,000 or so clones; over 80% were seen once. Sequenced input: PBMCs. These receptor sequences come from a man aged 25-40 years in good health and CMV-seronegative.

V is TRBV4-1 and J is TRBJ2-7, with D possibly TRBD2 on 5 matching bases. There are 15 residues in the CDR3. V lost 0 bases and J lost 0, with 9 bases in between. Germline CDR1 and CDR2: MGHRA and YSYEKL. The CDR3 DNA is TGCGCCAGCAGCCAAGATCGGGCGGGCTCCTACGAGCAGTACTTC. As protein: CASSQDRAGSYEQYF.

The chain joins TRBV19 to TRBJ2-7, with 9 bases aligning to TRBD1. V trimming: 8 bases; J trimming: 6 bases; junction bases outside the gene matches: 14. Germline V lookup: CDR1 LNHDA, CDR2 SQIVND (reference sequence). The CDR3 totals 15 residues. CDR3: CASALGGQGSVEQYF. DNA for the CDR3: TGTGCCAGTGCGCTTGGGGGACAGGGTTCTGTCGAGCAGTACTTC.

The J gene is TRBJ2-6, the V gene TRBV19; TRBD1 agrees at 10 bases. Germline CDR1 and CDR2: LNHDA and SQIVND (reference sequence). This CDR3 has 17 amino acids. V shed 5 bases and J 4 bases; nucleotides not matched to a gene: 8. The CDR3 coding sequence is TGTGCCAGTAGTCCCTGGACAGGGGGAGCAGGGGCCAACGTCCTGACTTTC. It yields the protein CASSPWTGGAGANVLTF.

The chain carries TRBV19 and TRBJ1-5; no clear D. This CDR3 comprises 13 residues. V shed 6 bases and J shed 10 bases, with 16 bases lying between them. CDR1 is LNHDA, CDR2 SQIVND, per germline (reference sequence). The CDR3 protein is CASRVSGSVPQHF. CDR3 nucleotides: TGTGCCAGTAGGGTTTCGGGGTCTGTCCCCCAGCATTTT.

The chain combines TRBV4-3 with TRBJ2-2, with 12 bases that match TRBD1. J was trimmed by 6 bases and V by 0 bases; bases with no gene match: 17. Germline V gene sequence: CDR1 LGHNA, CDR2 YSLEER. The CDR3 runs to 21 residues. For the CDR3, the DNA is TGCGCCAGCAGCCAAGATTTGTGGGACAGGGGGCTGAAAAAAGCGTCCGGGGAGCTGTTTTTT. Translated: CASSQDLWDRGLKKASGELFF.

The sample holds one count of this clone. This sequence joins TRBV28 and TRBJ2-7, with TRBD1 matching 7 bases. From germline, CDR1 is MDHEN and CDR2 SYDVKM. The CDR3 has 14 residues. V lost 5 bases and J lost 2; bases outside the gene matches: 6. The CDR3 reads CASSQDRAPYEQYF. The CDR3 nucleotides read TGTGCCAGCAGTCAAGACAGGGCGCCCTACGAGCAGTACTTC.

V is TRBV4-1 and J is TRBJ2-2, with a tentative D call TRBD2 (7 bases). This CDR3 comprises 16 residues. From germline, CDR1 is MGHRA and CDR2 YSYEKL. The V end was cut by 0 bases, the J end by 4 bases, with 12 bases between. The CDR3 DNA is TGCGCCAGCAGCCAAGATAGGGGGGGACGCACCGGGGAGCTGTTTTTT. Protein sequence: CASSQDRGGRTGELFF.

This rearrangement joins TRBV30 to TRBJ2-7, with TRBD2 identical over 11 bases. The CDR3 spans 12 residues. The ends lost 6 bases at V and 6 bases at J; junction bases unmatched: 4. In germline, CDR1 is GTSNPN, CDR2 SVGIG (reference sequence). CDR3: CACSGRASEQYF. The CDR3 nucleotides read TGTGCCTGTAGCGGGAGGGCCTCCGAGCAGTACTTC.

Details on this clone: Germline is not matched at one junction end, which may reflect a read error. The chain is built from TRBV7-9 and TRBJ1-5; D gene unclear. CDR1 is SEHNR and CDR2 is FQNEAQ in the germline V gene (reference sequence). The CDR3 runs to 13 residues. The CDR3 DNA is TGTTCCAGCAGCTTAGCAGGAGAACAGCCCCAGCATTTT. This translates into CSSSLAGEQPQHF.

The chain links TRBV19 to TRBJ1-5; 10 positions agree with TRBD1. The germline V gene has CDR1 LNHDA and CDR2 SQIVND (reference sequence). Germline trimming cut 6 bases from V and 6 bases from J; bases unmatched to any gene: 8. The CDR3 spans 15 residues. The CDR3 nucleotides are TGTGCCAGTAGCTTGGACAGGGGGGCTGTTCAGCCCCAGCATTTT. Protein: CASSLDRGAVQPQHF.

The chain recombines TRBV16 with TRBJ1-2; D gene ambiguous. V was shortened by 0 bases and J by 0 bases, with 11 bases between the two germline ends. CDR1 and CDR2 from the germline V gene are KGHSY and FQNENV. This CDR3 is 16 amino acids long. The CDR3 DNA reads TGTGCCAGCAGCCAATCGAGCAGGATCCCTAACTATGGCTACACCTTC. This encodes CASSQSSRIPNYGYTF.

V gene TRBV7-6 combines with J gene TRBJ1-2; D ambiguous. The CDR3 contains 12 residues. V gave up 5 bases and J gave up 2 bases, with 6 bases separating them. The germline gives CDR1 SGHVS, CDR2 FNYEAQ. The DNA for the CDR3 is TGTGCCAGCAGCCCTAACAACTATGGCTACACCTTC. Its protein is CASSPNNYGYTF.

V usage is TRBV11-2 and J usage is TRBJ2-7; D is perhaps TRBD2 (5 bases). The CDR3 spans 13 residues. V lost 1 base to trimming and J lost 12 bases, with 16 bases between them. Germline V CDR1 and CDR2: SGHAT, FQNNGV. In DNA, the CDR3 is TGTGCCAGCAGCTTAGGGGCCCCGGGAACCCCGTACTTC. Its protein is CASSLGAPGTPYF.

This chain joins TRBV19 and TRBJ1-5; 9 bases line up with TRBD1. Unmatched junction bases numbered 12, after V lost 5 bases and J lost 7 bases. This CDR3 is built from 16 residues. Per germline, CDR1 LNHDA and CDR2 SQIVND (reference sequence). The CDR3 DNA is TGTGCCAGTAGTTTACCGCGGGACAGGGCTCGACAGCCCCAGCATTTT. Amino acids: CASSLPRDRARQPQHF.

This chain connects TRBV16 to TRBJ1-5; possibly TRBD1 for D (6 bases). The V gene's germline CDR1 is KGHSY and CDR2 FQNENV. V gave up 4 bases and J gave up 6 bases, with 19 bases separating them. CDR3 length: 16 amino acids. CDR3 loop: CASSRPIDRLGQPQHF. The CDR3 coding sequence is TGTGCCAGCAGCCGACCAATCGACAGGTTAGGTCAGCCCCAGCATTTT.

The CDR3 is CSVDMGTLNTEAFF. The CDR3 DNA sequence: TGCAGCGTTGATATGGGGACATTGAACACTGAAGCTTTCTTT. This chain joins TRBV29-1 and TRBJ1-1; possibly TRBD1 for D (6 bases). V was pared by 3 bases and J by 0 bases, with 11 bases between. The V gene's germline CDR1 is SQVTM and CDR2 ANQGSEA. The CDR3 is 14 residues long.

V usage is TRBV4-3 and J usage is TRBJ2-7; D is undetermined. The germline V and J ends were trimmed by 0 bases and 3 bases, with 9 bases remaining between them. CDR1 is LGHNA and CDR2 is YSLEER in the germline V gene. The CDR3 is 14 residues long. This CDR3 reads CASSQDSQNYEQYF. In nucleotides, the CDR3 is TGCGCCAGCAGCCAAGATTCACAAAACTACGAGCAGTACTTC.

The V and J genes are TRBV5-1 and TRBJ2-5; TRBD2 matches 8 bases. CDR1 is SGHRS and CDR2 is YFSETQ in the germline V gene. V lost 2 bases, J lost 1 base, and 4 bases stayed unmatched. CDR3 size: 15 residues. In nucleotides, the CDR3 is TGCGCCAGCAGCTTAATAGCGGGGAGCCAAGAGACCCAGTACTTC. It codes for CASSLIAGSQETQYF. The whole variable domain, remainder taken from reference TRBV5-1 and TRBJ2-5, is KAGVTQTPRYLIKTRGQQVTLSCSPISGHRSVSWYQQTPGQGLQFLFEYFSETQRNKGNFPGRFSGRQFSNSRSEMNVSTLELGDSALYLCASSLIAGSQETQYFGPGTRLLVL.

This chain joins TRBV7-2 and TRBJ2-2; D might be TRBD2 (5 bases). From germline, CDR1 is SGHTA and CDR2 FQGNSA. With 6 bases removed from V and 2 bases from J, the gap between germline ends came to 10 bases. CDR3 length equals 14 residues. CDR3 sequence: CASRFGLNTGELFF. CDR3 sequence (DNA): TGTGCCAGCAGATTTGGACTCAACACCGGGGAGCTGTTTTTT.

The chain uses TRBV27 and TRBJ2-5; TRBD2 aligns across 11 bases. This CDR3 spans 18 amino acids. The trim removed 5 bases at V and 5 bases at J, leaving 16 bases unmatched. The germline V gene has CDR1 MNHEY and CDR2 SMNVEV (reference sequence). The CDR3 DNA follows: TGTGCCAGCAGTCCCGAACCCCCCTTAGCGGGAGGGGAGGAGACCCAGTACTTC. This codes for CASSPEPPLAGGEETQYF.

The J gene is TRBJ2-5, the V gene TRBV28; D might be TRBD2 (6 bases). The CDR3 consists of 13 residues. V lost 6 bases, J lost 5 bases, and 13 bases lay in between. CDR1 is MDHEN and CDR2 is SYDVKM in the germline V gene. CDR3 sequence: CASSWRAQETQYF. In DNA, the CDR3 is TGTGCCAGCAGCTGGAGGGCCCAGGAGACCCAGTACTTC.

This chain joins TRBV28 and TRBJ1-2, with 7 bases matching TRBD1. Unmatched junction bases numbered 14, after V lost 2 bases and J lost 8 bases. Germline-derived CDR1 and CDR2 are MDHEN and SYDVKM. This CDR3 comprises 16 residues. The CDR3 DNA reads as TGTGCCAGCAGTTTAGGGAGACAGGGTGGTTCGCGGGGCTACACCTTC. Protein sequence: CASSLGRQGGSRGYTF.

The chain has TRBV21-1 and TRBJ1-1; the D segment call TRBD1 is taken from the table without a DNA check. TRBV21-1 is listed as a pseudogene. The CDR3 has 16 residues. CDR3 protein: CASSKEGDNPDFGAFF. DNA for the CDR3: TGTGCCAGCAGCAAAGAGGGGGACAACCCGGATTTTGGAGCTTTCTTT.

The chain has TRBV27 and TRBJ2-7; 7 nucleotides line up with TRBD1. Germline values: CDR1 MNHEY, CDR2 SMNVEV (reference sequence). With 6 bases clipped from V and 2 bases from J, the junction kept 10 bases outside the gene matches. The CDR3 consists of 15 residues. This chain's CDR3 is CASRLDRAPTYEQYF. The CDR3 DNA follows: TGTGCCAGCAGGCTCGACAGGGCCCCCACCTACGAGCAGTACTTC.

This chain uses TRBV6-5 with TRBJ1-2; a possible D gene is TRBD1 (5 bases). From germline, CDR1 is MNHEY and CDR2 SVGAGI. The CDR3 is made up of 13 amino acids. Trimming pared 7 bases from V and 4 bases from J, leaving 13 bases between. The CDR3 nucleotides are TGTGCCAGCAATAATCCTACAGGCTATGGCTACACCTTC. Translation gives CASNNPTGYGYTF.

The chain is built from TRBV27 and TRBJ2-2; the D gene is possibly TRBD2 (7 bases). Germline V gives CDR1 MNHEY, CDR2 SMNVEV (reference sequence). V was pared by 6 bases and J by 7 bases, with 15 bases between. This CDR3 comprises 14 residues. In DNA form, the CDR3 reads TGTGCCAGCAGCTTTGGGGGGGCCGGCGGGGAGCTGTTTTTT. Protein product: CASSFGGAGGELFF.